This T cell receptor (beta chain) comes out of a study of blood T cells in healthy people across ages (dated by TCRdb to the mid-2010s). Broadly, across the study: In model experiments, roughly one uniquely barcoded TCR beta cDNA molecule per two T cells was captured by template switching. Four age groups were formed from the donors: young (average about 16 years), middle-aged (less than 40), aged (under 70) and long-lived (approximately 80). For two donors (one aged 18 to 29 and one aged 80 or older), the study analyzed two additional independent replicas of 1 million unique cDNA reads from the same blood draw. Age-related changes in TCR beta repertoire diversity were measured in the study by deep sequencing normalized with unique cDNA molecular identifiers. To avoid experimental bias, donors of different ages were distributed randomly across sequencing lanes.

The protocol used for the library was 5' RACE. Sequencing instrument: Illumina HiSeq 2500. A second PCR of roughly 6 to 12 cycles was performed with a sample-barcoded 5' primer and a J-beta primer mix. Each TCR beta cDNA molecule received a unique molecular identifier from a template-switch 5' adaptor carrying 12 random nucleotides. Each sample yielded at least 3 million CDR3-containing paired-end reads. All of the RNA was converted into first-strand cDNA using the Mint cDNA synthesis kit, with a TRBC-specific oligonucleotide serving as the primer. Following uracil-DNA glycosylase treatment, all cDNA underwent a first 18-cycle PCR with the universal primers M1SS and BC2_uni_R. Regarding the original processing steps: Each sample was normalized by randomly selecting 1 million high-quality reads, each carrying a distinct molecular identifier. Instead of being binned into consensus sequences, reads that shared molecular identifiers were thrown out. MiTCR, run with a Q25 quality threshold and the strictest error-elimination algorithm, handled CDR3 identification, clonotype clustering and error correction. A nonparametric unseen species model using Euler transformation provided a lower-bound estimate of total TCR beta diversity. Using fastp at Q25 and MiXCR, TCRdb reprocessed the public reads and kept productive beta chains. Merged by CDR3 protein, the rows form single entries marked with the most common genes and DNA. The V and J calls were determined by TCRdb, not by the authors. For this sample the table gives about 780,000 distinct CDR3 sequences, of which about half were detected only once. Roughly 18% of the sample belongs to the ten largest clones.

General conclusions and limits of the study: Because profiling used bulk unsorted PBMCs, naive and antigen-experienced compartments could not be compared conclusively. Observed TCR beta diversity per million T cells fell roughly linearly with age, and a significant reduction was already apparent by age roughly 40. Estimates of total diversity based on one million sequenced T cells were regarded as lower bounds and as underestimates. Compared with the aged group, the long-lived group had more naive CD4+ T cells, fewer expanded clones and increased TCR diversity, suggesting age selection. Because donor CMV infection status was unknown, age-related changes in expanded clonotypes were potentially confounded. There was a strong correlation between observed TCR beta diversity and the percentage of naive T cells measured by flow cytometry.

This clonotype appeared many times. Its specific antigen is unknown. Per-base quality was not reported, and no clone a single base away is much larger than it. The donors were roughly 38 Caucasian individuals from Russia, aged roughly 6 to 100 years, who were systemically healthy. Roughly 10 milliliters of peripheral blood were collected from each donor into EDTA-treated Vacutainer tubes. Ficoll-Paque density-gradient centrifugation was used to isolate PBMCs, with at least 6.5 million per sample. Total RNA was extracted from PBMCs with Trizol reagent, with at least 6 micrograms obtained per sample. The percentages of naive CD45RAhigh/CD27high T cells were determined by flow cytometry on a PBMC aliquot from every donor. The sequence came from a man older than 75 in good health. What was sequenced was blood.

The CDR3 region has the sequence CSAQDSGTGGLAYEQYF. The nucleotide sequence reads TGCAGTGCGCAAGACTCCGGGACAGGGGGTTTAGCCTACGAGCAGTACTTC. In this chain, TRBV20-1 is recombined with TRBJ2-7; TRBD1 matches 11 bases in the middle. Germline trimming amounts to 6 bases on V and 2 bases on J, with 15 as the count of junction bases outside the gene matches. From its cysteine to its phenylalanine, the CDR3 spans 17 amino acids. Kept here is only the CDR3 DNA, which spans 51 bases and is read in frame from base 1. According to the germline V gene (reference sequence), CDR1 reads DFQATT and CDR2 reads SNEGSKA.